The present T cell receptor beta chain was sequenced within a study of graft-versus-host responses after intestinal transplantation. Study outcomes and limitations: Allografts of one patient group, those with graft-donor T cell macrochimerism, had high graft-versus-host to host-versus-graft clonal ratios.

This clone is categorized as medium-sized (0.01 to 0.1%). Relative to the germline gene, one junction end is altered; a read error may explain this. The repertoire was sequenced with immunoSEQ multiplex PCR; TCRdb's copy has only in-frame clones and lacks some. The table has fewer than 15,000 clones, 29% seen once. CDR3 size: 16 residues. CDR1 is MNHEY, CDR2 SMNVEV, per germline (reference sequence). The reaction was completed, and proliferating CFSE-low CD3+CD4+ and CD3+CD8+ responders were then sorted. This specimen consisted of alloreactive CD4+ T cells from a mixed lymphocyte reaction culture, obtained before intestinal transplant. As for subset: CFSE-low proliferating T cells sorted from roughly six-day pre-transplant mixed lymphocyte reaction (GvH or HvG direction). The chain links TRBV27 to TRBJ1-5; perhaps TRBD1 as D (5 bases). This TCR was recovered from a human patient who received an intestinal transplant. As DNA, the CDR3 is TGTGCCAGCAGTTTAGGGCAGGGTATAAACAATCATCCCCAGCATTTT. Protein product: CASSLGQGINNHPQHF.